Presented here are 7 T cell receptor beta chains from one specimen sequenced in a study of T cells in Graves' hyperthyroidism and ophthalmopathy. From RNA transcripts, TCR beta CDR3 regions were amplified. Primed by the HTBI set, a first-round RT-PCR was run on the TCR CDR3. One entry per CDR3 protein, called by TCRdb with MiXCR from the multiplex PCR reads. The sample records 500,000 to 600,000 distinct CDR3 sequences, roughly 50% being singletons. The source material was peripheral blood or thyroid tissue (not recorded which). All receptors come from a woman aged 18-29 years with Graves' hyperthyroidism.

This clonotype occurred many times. The rearrangement joins TRBV7-2 to TRBJ1-5; D is unresolved. V lost 1 base to trimming and J lost 7 bases, with 11 bases between them. Germline CDR1 is SGHTA and CDR2 is FQGNSA. The CDR3 runs 14 residues. CDR3 sequence reads: CASSLGRVEQPQHF. The CDR3 nucleotides read TGTGCCAGCAGCTTAGGGAGGGTTGAACAGCCCCAGCATTTT.

Comment on this clonotype: This sequence may be a read error, since a much larger clone differs from it by one base. The rearrangement uses TRBV2 and TRBJ1-2, with D uncertain. Trimming cost V 5 bases and J 4 bases, with 5 bases left between them. CDR3 size: 11 residues. The V gene's germline CDR1 is SNHLY and CDR2 FYNNEI. In DNA form, the CDR3 reads TGTGCCAGCAGTAGACTCTATGGCTACACCTTC. Translation gives CASSRLYGYTF.

V is TRBV20-1 and J is TRBJ2-5; the match to TRBD2 covers 11 bases. Germline-derived CDR1 and CDR2 are DFQATT and SNEGSKA (reference sequence). The CDR3 spans 16 residues. The V segment lost 3 bases and the J segment 2 bases; nucleotides outside the gene matches: 8. The CDR3 region has the DNA TGCAGTGCTAGCAAGGGACTAGCGGAGACACAAGAGACCCAGTACTTC. Encoded protein: CSASKGLAETQETQYF.

This clonotype was observed at least ten times. This sequence joins TRBV29-1 and TRBJ2-7; maybe TRBD2 (5 bases). Germline V CDR1 and CDR2: SQVTM, ANQGSEA. The CDR3 consists of 13 residues. Trimming pared 7 bases from V and 1 base from J, leaving 14 bases between. The CDR3 DNA reads as TGCAGCGCCCATACGGACTTGTCCTACGAGCAGTACTTC. It translates to CSAHTDLSYEQYF.

In its sample, this clonotype was seen many times. The chain has TRBV12-3 or TRBV12-4 and TRBJ1-1; D not resolved. The CDR3 sequence is 14 residues long. V lost 6 bases and J 0 bases, leaving 11 bases between the germline ends. The CDR3 loop is CASRIGSMNTEAFF. The CDR3 region has the DNA TGTGCCAGCAGGATAGGGTCCATGAACACTGAAGCTTTCTTT.

This clonotype was counted only a few times. The gene calls are TRBV5-6 and TRBJ1-3; D is possibly TRBD1 (5 bases). Deletions cut 4 bases from V and 4 bases from J, with 24 bases between. The CDR3 covers 18 residues. Germline assignment: CDR1 SGHDT and CDR2 YYEEEE. The CDR3 sequence: CASSPKIRKGPGGNTIYF. CDR3 bases: TGTGCCAGCAGCCCGAAGATAAGGAAGGGGCCCGGGGGAAACACCATATATTTT.

This clonotype was seen repeatedly, ten times or more. The V gene is TRBV7-3, the J gene TRBJ2-5; D unclear. The germline CDR1 and CDR2 sequences are SGHTA and FQGTGA. CDR3 length: 15 amino acids. V shed 5 bases and J shed 1 base, with 14 bases lying between them. The CDR3 sequence: CASSQLGSPQETQYF. For the CDR3, the DNA is TGTGCCAGCAGCCAGCTGGGCAGTCCCCAAGAGACCCAGTACTTC.